The clone carrying this T cell receptor beta chain was seen more than once but under ten times. These data are taken from a study of regulatory T cells in long-lasting Graves disease. Whole-study context: Graves' patients diagnosed newly had used antithyroid drugs under 3 months.

Sample time point: newly diagnosed GD, antithyroid drugs for less than 3 months. From RNA extracted from PBMCs, the TCR library was made. From each patient, around 9 milliliters of peripheral blood was drawn and collected into an EDTA anticoagulant tube. Assembly of TCR beta libraries relied on iRepertoire HTBI primers together with Arm-PCR of CDR3 regions. MiXCR was run by TCRdb on the multiplex PCR reads, yielding one entry per CDR3 protein. This table holds 510,000 or so distinct CDR3 sequences, 12% found once. CDR3 length: 15 residues. The J segment lost 5 bases and the V segment lost 0 bases, leaving 3 bases of the junction unmatched. Germline CDR1 reads WNHNN; CDR2 reads SYGVQD (reference sequence). These records were also assigned to another study, of T cells in Graves' hyperthyroidism and ophthalmopathy. Turning to that study: Graves' hyperthyroidism was deemed stable given no ophthalmopathy progression within 18 months. Patients aged 18 to 65 had newly diagnosed hyperthyroidism that had lasted under 2 months.

This chain links TRBV10-1 with TRBJ2-2; 7 bases align to TRBD2. The source material was peripheral blood mononuclear cells (PBMCs), sampled at new diagnosis, from a patient treated with antithyroid drugs. This TCR was recovered from a woman aged 25 to 45 with Graves disease. The CDR3 loop reads CASSESKAGTGELFF. The CDR3 region has the DNA TGCGCCAGCAGTGAGTCGAAAGCGGGGACCGGGGAGCTGTTTTTT.